Presented here are 16 T cell receptor beta chains from one specimen sequenced in a study of beta chain features in type 1 diabetes. Study findings and constraints: Moderate yet significant TCRB CDR3 shortening was seen in Type 1 diabetes patients in all four CD4+ subsets.

cDNA synthesis used the whole RNA isolate, giving expressed TCRB sequences. Generated by immunoSEQ multiplex PCR, the TCRdb table keeps only in-frame clones and is missing some. The table records more than 150,000 clones, roughly 9% of them present only once. For these receptors, no antigen is known. The specimen was central memory CD4+ T cells from blood. The source is a woman aged 25 to 45 with type 1 diabetes.

This clone came up a few times. The rearrangement joins TRBV27 to TRBJ2-7, with D perhaps TRBD2 (5 bases). CDR1 is MNHEY, CDR2 SMNVEV, per germline (reference sequence). This CDR3 spans 14 amino acids. Deletions cut 3 bases from V and 0 bases from J, with 9 bases between. CDR3 loop: CASSLAGPSYEQYF. CDR3 nucleotides: TGTGCCAGCAGTTTGGCGGGCCCCTCCTACGAGCAGTACTTC.

This clone was seen a handful of times. The J gene is TRBJ2-1, the V gene TRBV18, with D perhaps matching TRBD2 (5 bases). Trimming pared 0 bases from V and 15 bases from J, leaving 12 bases between. The germline gives CDR1 KGHSH, CDR2 LQKENI. The CDR3 length is 12 residues. CDR3 nucleotides: TGTGCCAGCTCACCACCTGACCTAGCACCGTTCTTC. Translation: CASSPPDLAPFF.

In nucleotides, the CDR3 is TGCAGCGTGAGCCGCACCTCTGGCTACACCTTC. This translates into CSVSRTSGYTF. V is TRBV29-1 and J is TRBJ1-2; no firm D call. This CDR3 region has 11 residues. The germline V and J ends were trimmed by 6 bases and 7 bases, with 12 bases remaining between them. Germline values: CDR1 SQVTM, CDR2 ANQGSEA.

The V call is TRBV5-1, the J call TRBJ1-1; D not resolved. This CDR3 is built from 14 residues. The germline CDR1 and CDR2 sequences are SGHRS and YFSETQ. Trimming took off 0 bases at V and 1 base at J, with 7 bases between the two ends. The CDR3 DNA reads as TGCGCCAGCAGCTTGGACTTTCAGAACACTGAAGCTTTCTTT. Residues: CASSLDFQNTEAFF. Based on the CDR3 plus reference TRBV5-1 and TRBJ1-1, the full variable domain is KAGVTQTPRYLIKTRGQQVTLSCSPISGHRSVSWYQQTPGQGLQFLFEYFSETQRNKGNFPGRFSGRQFSNSRSEMNVSTLELGDSALYLCASSLDFQNTEAFFGQGTRLTVV.

The J gene is TRBJ2-5, the V gene TRBV30; no reliable D call. Germline-derived CDR1 and CDR2 are GTSNPN and SVGIG (reference sequence). The CDR3 totals 11 residues. Trimming left V 2 bases short and J 3 bases short, with 4 bases between. CDR3 residues: CAWSPEETQYF. The DNA for the CDR3 is TGTGCCTGGAGTCCAGAAGAGACCCAGTACTTC.

This clone came up a few times. This chain joins TRBV10-3 and TRBJ2-1; 7 bases fit TRBD1. V trimming: 6 bases; J trimming: 6 bases; junction bases outside the gene matches: 5. CDR1 and CDR2 from the germline V gene are ENHRY and SYGVKD. The CDR3 has 13 amino acids. The CDR3 loop reads CAISGTEANEQFF. The DNA for the CDR3 is TGTGCCATCAGCGGGACAGAGGCCAATGAGCAGTTCTTC.

This clone was seen a few times. The gene calls are TRBV9 and TRBJ2-5, with 14 bases matching TRBD2. Losses at the gene ends were 4 bases for V and 1 base for J; bases not matched to a gene: 9. The CDR3 has 18 amino acids. The germline CDR1 and CDR2 sequences are SGDLS and YYNGEE. The CDR3 is CASSWGLAGDSSQETQYF. Here the CDR3 DNA reads TGTGCCAGCAGCTGGGGACTAGCGGGAGATTCCTCCCAAGAGACCCAGTACTTC.

The chain couples TRBV28 to TRBJ2-1; TRBD2 aligns across 11 bases. The germline CDR1 and CDR2 sequences are MDHEN and SYDVKM. CDR3 size: 13 residues. After removal of 3 bases from V and 14 bases from J, the junction contained 6 bases not matched to a gene. This chain's CDR3 is CASSLLAGGTKFF. CDR3 nucleotide sequence: TGTGCCAGCAGTTTGTTAGCGGGAGGGACAAAGTTCTTC.

A few counts support this clone. This chain joins TRBV21-1 and TRBJ1-2; TRBD1, as called in the table, went unchecked against the DNA. TRBV21-1 is labeled a pseudogene. This CDR3 is built from 16 residues. CDR3 coding DNA: TGTGCCAGCAGCAAAGAAGGGGGACAAAGCTTATATGGCTACACCTTC. This sequence encodes CASSKEGGQSLYGYTF.

This rearrangement joins TRBV5-4 to TRBJ2-2; 9 bases map to TRBD2. The CDR3 runs to 14 residues. V shed 7 bases and J 6 bases; nucleotides not matched to a gene: 7. CDR1 is SGHNT and CDR2 is YYREEE in the germline V gene (reference sequence). The CDR3 coding sequence is TGTGCCAGCGCAAGGGAGCGGGAGGCCGGGGAGCTGTTTTTT. Protein sequence: CASAREREAGELFF. The complete variable domain, with remaining parts taken from reference TRBV5-4 and TRBJ2-2, reads ETGVTQSPTHLIKTRGQQVTLRCSSQSGHNTVSWYQQALGQGPQFIFQYYREEENGRGNFPPRFSGLQFPNYSSELNVNALELDDSALYLCASAREREAGELFFGEGSRLTVL.

This sequence joins TRBV18 and TRBJ2-5, with TRBD1 matching over 10 bases. Germline CDR1 is KGHSH and CDR2 is LQKENI. Losses at the gene ends were 0 bases for V and 5 bases for J; bases not matched to a gene: 9. This CDR3 comprises 17 residues. The CDR3 bases are TGTGCCAGCTCACCACCCAGGACAGGGGGTCCAGTGGAGACCCAGTACTTC. Protein sequence: CASSPPRTGGPVETQYF.

This clone was seen only a few times. This chain links TRBV18 with TRBJ2-7, with D possibly TRBD1 on 5 matching bases. Germline CDR1 is KGHSH and CDR2 is LQKENI. CDR3 length: 13 residues. Trimming cost V 3 bases and J 5 bases, with 11 bases left between them. The CDR3 sequence is CASSPQGLDEQYF. The CDR3, as DNA: TGTGCCAGCTCACCTCAGGGTCTCGACGAGCAGTACTTC.

This clone was found a few times. V is TRBV6-5 and J is TRBJ2-7; D call uncertain. The CDR3 loop spans 12 amino acids. The V and J ends lost 8 bases and 3 bases respectively, with 11 bases between them. Looked up from germline, CDR1 is MNHEY and CDR2 is SVGAGI. The CDR3 protein is CASRSTGYEQYF. As DNA, the CDR3 is TGTGCCAGCCGATCGACGGGCTACGAGCAGTACTTC.

This clone was seen a handful of times. This chain uses TRBV2 with TRBJ1-4; a possible D gene is TRBD1 (6 bases). This CDR3 is 13 amino acids long. CDR1 is SNHLY, CDR2 FYNNEI, per germline. Trimming took 7 bases from V and 5 from J, leaving 11 bases between them. The CDR3 loop is CASNFRGNEKLFF. CDR3 nucleotides: TGTGCCAGCAATTTCAGGGGAAATGAAAAACTGTTTTTT.

This clone was seen a handful of times. The chain recombines TRBV30 with TRBJ2-3; 9 positions agree with TRBD2. CDR3 length: 15 amino acids. After removal of 7 bases from V and 2 bases from J, the junction contained 10 bases not matched to a gene. The V gene's germline CDR1 is GTSNPN and CDR2 SVGIG (reference sequence). CDR3 nucleotide sequence: TGTGCCTCAACCCCGACTAGCGGAATCACAGATACGCAGTATTTT. The encoded protein is CASTPTSGITDTQYF.

The CDR3 region has the DNA TGTGCCACCAGCAGAGGACAGCCTAACTATGGCTACACCTTC. Translated, it gives CATSRGQPNYGYTF. This chain connects TRBV15 to TRBJ1-2, with a weak D call TRBD1 (5 bases). The germline gives CDR1 LNHNV, CDR2 YYDKDF (reference sequence). The CDR3 consists of 14 residues. Trimming left V 1 base short and J 0 bases short, with 6 bases between.